One sample yielded the 27 T cell receptor beta chains listed below, sequenced in a study of blood T cell repertoires in COVID-19. Repertoires were generated with immunoSEQ multiplex PCR, while TCRdb's copy carries only in-frame clones and drops some. The sample holds tens of thousands of clones, approximately 86% seen once. Sample: peripheral blood. These receptors were obtained from a man at least 80 years old with active COVID-19.

This clone was observed once. The chain couples TRBV4-2 to TRBJ2-3, with D maybe TRBD2 (6 bases). Per germline, CDR1 LGHNA and CDR2 YNFKEQ. This CDR3 has 17 residues. Trimming shortened V by 0 bases and J by 3 bases, and 16 bases separated the two germline ends. The DNA for the CDR3 is TGTGCCAGCAGCCAAGATTGGGCGGCGGGAATAACAGATACGCAGTATTTT. It is translated as CASSQDWAAGITDTQYF.

This chain uses TRBV6-4 with TRBJ2-7; D not resolved. The CDR3 is 14 residues long. Germline CDR1 MRHNA, CDR2 SNTAGT. The V end lost 2 bases, the J end lost 4 bases, and 12 bases lay between the germline ends. CDR3 DNA: TGTGCCAGCAGTGACCCGCAGGCCTCTTACGAGCAGTACTTC. Translation: CASSDPQASYEQYF.

The V call is TRBV12-5, the J call TRBJ2-5; D unresolved. V lost 3 bases to trimming and J lost 3 bases, with 11 bases between them. This CDR3 is built from 14 residues. Germline V CDR1 and CDR2: LGHNT, FRNRAP. This CDR3 is CASGFTSTKETQYF. DNA for the CDR3: TGTGCTAGTGGTTTCACCTCTACCAAAGAGACCCAGTACTTC.

The rearrangement joins TRBV7-2 to TRBJ1-2; D not resolved. Per germline, CDR1 SGHTA and CDR2 FQGNSA. The CDR3 spans 13 residues. Trimming cost V 1 base and J 4 bases, with 7 bases left between them. CDR3 sequence: CASSLDQAYGYTF. The CDR3 coding sequence is TGTGCCAGCAGCTTAGATCAGGCCTATGGCTACACCTTC.

This clone has more than one count but fewer than ten. The rearrangement uses TRBV4-3 and TRBJ1-2; TRBD1 agrees at 7 bases. CDR1 LGHNA and CDR2 YSLEER come from the germline V gene. After removal of 1 base from V and 6 bases from J, the junction contained 2 bases not matched to a gene. The CDR3 covers 13 residues. In DNA form, the CDR3 reads TGCGCCAGCAGCCAAGCGGACAGGAATGGCTACACCTTC. It specifies CASSQADRNGYTF.

This sequence joins TRBV7-2 and TRBJ1-3; 9 positions agree with TRBD1. Germline values: CDR1 SGHTA, CDR2 FQGNSA. Germline trimming cut 10 bases from V and 4 bases from J; bases unmatched to any gene: 14. This CDR3 region has 16 residues. The CDR3 DNA is TGTGCCACCTACCCCCCCGGGACAGGGCCCGGAAACACCATATATTTT. This translates into CATYPPGTGPGNTIYF.

The chain joins TRBV28 to TRBJ2-1, with 14 nucleotides matching TRBD2. Germline trimming cut 5 bases from V and 6 bases from J; bases unmatched to any gene: 12. CDR1 and CDR2 from the germline V gene are MDHEN and SYDVKM. This CDR3 comprises 18 residues. In DNA form, the CDR3 reads TGTGCCAGCAGTACCCTTAGGACTAGCGGGAGGTACGGCAATGAGCAGTTCTTC. This encodes CASSTLRTSGRYGNEQFF.

The chain combines TRBV6-4 with TRBJ2-1; 14 nucleotides align to TRBD2. Germline CDR1 is MRHNA and CDR2 is SNTAGT. This CDR3 has 17 amino acids. V was clipped by 5 bases and J by 9 bases; unmatched bases: 12. The CDR3 DNA reads as TGTGCCAGCAGTCACACAGGGACTAGCGGGAGTACCGGTGAGCAGTTCTTC. It codes for CASSHTGTSGSTGEQFF.

The chain joins TRBV9 to TRBJ1-2; D possibly corresponds to TRBD1 (6 bases). The ends were cut back, 6 bases at V and 8 bases at J, with 20 bases in the middle. The CDR3 has 14 residues. The germline V gene encodes CDR1 SGDLS and CDR2 YYNGEE. In DNA, the CDR3 is TGTGCCAGCAACCCACGCGGTGCAGGGGTCGGCTACACCTTC. It specifies CASNPRGAGVGYTF.

The chain carries TRBV2 and TRBJ2-1; 8 bases are shared with TRBD1. The junction had 10 bases not matched to a gene; V was cut back by 3 bases and J by 6 bases. The CDR3 has 16 residues. Germline values: CDR1 SNHLY, CDR2 FYNNEI. In DNA, the CDR3 is TGTGCCAGCAGTGACCTGGGACAGGACCTACGCAATGAGCAGTTCTTC. The encoded protein is CASSDLGQDLRNEQFF.

The gene calls are TRBV27 and TRBJ1-1; weak D call: TRBD1 (6 bases). This CDR3 is built from 16 residues. V was cut by 3 bases and J by 4 bases, with 18 bases left in between. CDR1 is MNHEY, CDR2 SMNVEV, per germline (reference sequence). CDR3 protein: CASSLIPGEGGTEAFF. In DNA form, the CDR3 reads TGTGCCAGCAGTTTGATCCCTGGGGAGGGGGGCACTGAAGCTTTCTTT.

The genes are TRBV10-3 and TRBJ1-1, with 9 bases matching TRBD1. The junction had 6 bases not matched to a gene; V was cut back by 3 bases and J by 4 bases. The CDR3 has 15 residues. From germline, CDR1 is ENHRY and CDR2 SYGVKD. CDR3 sequence reads: CAISDSQGASTEAFF. The CDR3 region has the DNA TGTGCCATCAGTGACTCACAGGGGGCGAGCACTGAAGCTTTCTTT.

The chain employs TRBV5-1 and TRBJ1-2; possibly TRBD1 for D (6 bases). The CDR3 contains 12 residues. Between the trimmed V and J ends, which lost 2 bases and 8 bases, there was a span of 10 bases. Germline values: CDR1 SGHRS, CDR2 YFSETQ. The CDR3 DNA reads as TGCGCCAGCAGCTTCCAGGGGACAGGCTACACCTTC. This encodes CASSFQGTGYTF.

This clone has just a few counts. The rearrangement links TRBV18 to TRBJ2-1; 10 bases are a match to TRBD2. Germline V gives CDR1 KGHSH, CDR2 LQKENI. V dropped 2 bases and J dropped 6; count of bases not matched to a gene: 7. There are 16 residues in the CDR3. The DNA for the CDR3 is TGTGCCAGCTCACCAAGGGACAGCGGGAGGGGCAATGAGCAGTTCTTC. Its translation is CASSPRDSGRGNEQFF. The whole variable domain, filled in from reference TRBV18 and TRBJ2-1, reads NAGVMQNPRHLVRRRGQEARLRCSPMKGHSHVYWYRQLPEEGLKFMVYLQKENIIDESGMPKERFSAEFPKEGPSILRIQQVVRGDSAAYFCASSPRDSGRGNEQFFGPGTRLTVL.

This chain joins TRBV7-9 and TRBJ2-1; the D gene is possibly TRBD2 (6 bases). Germline values: CDR1 SEHNR, CDR2 FQNEAQ (reference sequence). This CDR3 is 17 amino acids long. The V end lost 0 bases, the J end lost 8 bases, and 20 bases lay between the germline ends. The CDR3 loop is CASSLAPSRDSYDEQFF. In DNA, the CDR3 is TGTGCCAGCAGCTTAGCCCCTAGTCGGGACTCATACGATGAGCAGTTCTTC.

This chain uses TRBV7-2 with TRBJ1-1, with D tentatively TRBD1 (6 bases). Trimming cost V 5 bases and J 5 bases, with 18 bases left between them. Germline V gene lookup returns CDR1 SGHTA and CDR2 FQGNSA. The CDR3 is 15 residues long. CDR3 bases: TGTGCCAGCAGCCTCGCGGGGGCTGAGGGGACTGAAGCTTTCTTT. It codes for CASSLAGAEGTEAFF.

The V call is TRBV28, the J call TRBJ2-3; a weak D match, TRBD1 (5 bases). The CDR3 runs 13 residues. CDR1 and CDR2 (germline): MDHEN, SYDVKM. V was clipped by 2 bases and J by 11 bases, with 14 bases between them. The CDR3 spells CASSLEQSRGQYF. Written as DNA, the CDR3 is TGTGCCAGCAGTTTAGAGCAGTCAAGGGGGCAGTATTTT.

V and J are TRBV19 and TRBJ2-7; perhaps TRBD2 as D (6 bases). Between the trimmed V and J ends, which lost 5 bases and 2 bases, there was a span of 13 bases. This CDR3 has 14 amino acids. The germline gives CDR1 LNHDA, CDR2 SQIVND (reference sequence). CDR3 in DNA: TGTGCCAGTAGTGTGTCTAGCGCTACCTACGAGCAGTACTTC. This translates into CASSVSSATYEQYF.

V usage is TRBV28 and J usage is TRBJ2-2; possibly TRBD2 for D (7 bases). CDR3 length: 16 residues. Germline lookup yields CDR1 MDHEN and CDR2 SYDVKM. V was clipped by 8 bases and J by 5 bases, with 21 bases between them. The CDR3 loop reads CASGVLAGRGTGELFF. The CDR3 DNA sequence: TGTGCCAGCGGAGTTTTAGCAGGGAGGGGGACCGGGGAGCTGTTTTTT.

This clone appeared a single time. The chain links TRBV21-1 to TRBJ2-7; TRBD1, the table's D call, was not compared with the DNA. TRBV21-1 is a pseudogene locus. The CDR3 runs 17 residues. CDR3 region: CASRKLDRVGSLYEQYF. In DNA form, the CDR3 reads TGTGCCAGCAGGAAGTTAGACAGGGTGGGTTCCCTGTACGAGCAGTACTTC.

The V call is TRBV4-3, the J call TRBJ2-3; 10 bases fit TRBD2. V was pared by 0 bases and J by 7 bases, with 10 bases of the junction left unmatched. Germline CDR1 reads LGHNA; CDR2 reads YSLEER. The CDR3 is 17 residues long. This CDR3 is CASSQDYGASGSHTQYF. The CDR3 nucleotides are TGCGCCAGCAGCCAAGATTATGGGGCTAGCGGGAGTCATACGCAGTATTTT.

The chain links TRBV5-4 to TRBJ2-1; the D is unclear. The germline CDR1 and CDR2 sequences are SGHNT and YYREEE (reference sequence). V lost 4 bases and J lost 0, with 14 bases in between. This CDR3 has 16 residues. The CDR3 sequence is CASSHQRGSSYNEQFF. DNA of the CDR3: TGTGCCAGCAGCCACCAACGAGGAAGCTCCTACAATGAGCAGTTCTTC.

This clone was counted a few times. It is unclear where the CDR3 begins or ends on the DNA, so no DNA is shown, and the CDR3 is as TCRdb lists it. The chain has TRBV21-1 and TRBJ1-5. TRBV21-1 is a pseudogene locus. The CDR3 length equals 17 residues, ends included. Here the CDR3 reads CASSKAGWGDGNQPQHF.

The J gene is TRBJ2-3, the V gene TRBV4-3; TRBD1 matches at 12 bases. The CDR3 loop spans 17 amino acids. V shed 3 bases, J shed 3 bases, and the junction held 7 bases outside the gene matches. Per the germline V gene, CDR1 is LGHNA and CDR2 is YSLEER. CDR3 nucleotide sequence: TGCGCCAGCAGCCAGCCGGGACAGGGGGCTTCGACAGATACGCAGTATTTT. Encoded protein: CASSQPGQGASTDTQYF.

The chain recombines TRBV28 with TRBJ1-6; D is unresolved. CDR3 size: 13 residues. CDR1 MDHEN and CDR2 SYDVKM come from the germline V gene. The germline V and J ends were trimmed by 6 bases and 4 bases, with 7 bases remaining between them. CDR3 nucleotide sequence: TGTGCCAGCAGGGCCTTTTATAATTCACCCCTCCACTTT. This gives the protein CASRAFYNSPLHF.

The J gene is TRBJ2-5, the V gene TRBV5-6, with TRBD2 identical over 14 bases. Germline assignment: CDR1 SGHDT and CDR2 YYEEEE. V trimming: 1 base; J trimming: 4 bases; junction bases outside the gene matches: 6. The CDR3 length is 17 residues. CDR3 protein: CASSLRLAGGTRETQYF. CDR3 in DNA: TGTGCCAGCAGCTTGCGACTAGCGGGAGGGACGCGAGAGACCCAGTACTTC.

The count of this clone is one. The rearrangement uses TRBV15 and TRBJ1-6; D gene uncertain. The CDR3 spans 15 residues. V lost 0 bases and J lost 3, with 6 bases in between. The germline V gene encodes CDR1 LNHNV and CDR2 YYDKDF (reference sequence). Written as DNA, the CDR3 is TGTGCCACCAGCAGAGAGTACAGCTATAATTCACCCCTCCACTTT. Translation: CATSREYSYNSPLHF.